A selection of T cell receptor beta chains follows, all from one sample in a study of vaccination and CD4 T cells after COVID-19. From the PCR reads, TCRdb called clonotypes with MiXCR, one entry per CDR3 protein. The table records fewer than 20,000 distinct CDR3 sequences, roughly 61% of them present only once. For these TCRs, the target antigens are not known. Sequencing was done on a sample of CD4+ T cells from blood, cultured in vitro. The receptors come from a human donor who had recovered from COVID-19. CDR3s include the opening cysteine and the closing phenylalanine or tryptophan. The order of the fields is V gene, J gene, clone size, D gene, CDR3 protein, CDR3 DNA. D genes are given only for firm matches. Clone size is not always given. Where it is, it says once, few, many or a class for expanded clones.

TRBV7-6,TRBJ2-1,NA,TRBD2,CASSFSGRSDEQFF,TGTGCCAGCAGTTTTAGCGGGAGGTCGGATGAGCAGTTCTTC
TRBV20-1,TRBJ1-1,few,NA,CSARPGISAEAFF,TGCAGTGCTAGGCCGGGGATTAGTGCTGAAGCTTTCTTT
TRBV2,TRBJ1-3,few,NA,CASTGAGNTIYF,TGTGCCAGCACGGGGGCTGGAAACACCATATATTTT
TRBV3-1,TRBJ1-1,NA,NA,CASSQKSSGNTEAFF,TGTGCCAGCAGCCAGAAATCTAGCGGGAACACTGAAGCTTTCTTT
TRBV5-8,TRBJ2-3,NA,TRBD2,CASSLAKAASGRTDTQYF,TGTGCCAGCAGCTTGGCCAAGGCGGCTAGCGGGAGAACAGATACGCAGTATTTT
TRBV10-2,TRBJ2-6,NA,NA,CASSDPADHYSGANVLTF,TGCGCCAGCAGTGACCCAGCGGACCATTACTCTGGGGCCAACGTCCTGACTTTC
TRBV2,TRBJ2-4,NA,NA,CASSLRDLAIQYF,TGTGCCAGCAGCTTACGGGACCTGGCCATTCAGTACTTC
TRBV2,TRBJ1-6,few,TRBD1,CASRGQGAYNSPLHF,TGTGCCAGCAGGGGGCAGGGGGCCTATAATTCACCCCTCCACTTT
TRBV29-1,TRBJ1-5,NA,NA,CSVDGGAGQPQHF,TGCAGCGTTGACGGGGGCGCGGGACAGCCCCAGCATTTT
TRBV7-2,TRBJ2-5,NA,NA,CASSLRGPAETQYF,TGTGCCAGCAGCTTAAGAGGCCCTGCAGAGACCCAGTACTTC
TRBV2,TRBJ2-5,few,NA,CASSRRVSETQYF,TGTGCCAGCAGCCGCAGGGTTTCAGAGACCCAGTACTTC
TRBV6-5,TRBJ1-2,few,NA,CASSFTGPTGYGYTF,TGTGCCAGCAGTTTCACAGGCCCCACAGGCTATGGCTACACCTTC
TRBV11-1,TRBJ2-6,few,NA,CASSSTRGDGSTGANVLTF,TGTGCCAGCAGCTCAACCAGGGGGGACGGATCGACTGGGGCCAACGTCCTGACTTTC
TRBV14,TRBJ1-2,NA,TRBD1,CASRPTGGTSYGYTF,TGTGCCAGCAGACCAACAGGGGGTACGTCCTATGGCTACACCTTC